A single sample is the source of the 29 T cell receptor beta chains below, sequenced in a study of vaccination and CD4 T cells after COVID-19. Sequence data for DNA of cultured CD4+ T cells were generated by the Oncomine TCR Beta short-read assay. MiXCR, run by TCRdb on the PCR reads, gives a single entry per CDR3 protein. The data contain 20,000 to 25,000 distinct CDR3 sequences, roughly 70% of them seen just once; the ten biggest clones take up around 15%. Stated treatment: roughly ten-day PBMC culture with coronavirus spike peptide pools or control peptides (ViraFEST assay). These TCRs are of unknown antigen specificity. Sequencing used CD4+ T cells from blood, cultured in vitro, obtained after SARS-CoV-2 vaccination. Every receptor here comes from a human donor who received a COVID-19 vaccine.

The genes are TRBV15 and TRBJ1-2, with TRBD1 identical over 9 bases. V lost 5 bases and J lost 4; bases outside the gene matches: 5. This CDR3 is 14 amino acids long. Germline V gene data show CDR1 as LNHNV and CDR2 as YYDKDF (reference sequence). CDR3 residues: CATSGDRAVYGYTF. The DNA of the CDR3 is TGTGCCACCAGCGGGGACAGGGCGGTCTATGGCTACACCTTC.

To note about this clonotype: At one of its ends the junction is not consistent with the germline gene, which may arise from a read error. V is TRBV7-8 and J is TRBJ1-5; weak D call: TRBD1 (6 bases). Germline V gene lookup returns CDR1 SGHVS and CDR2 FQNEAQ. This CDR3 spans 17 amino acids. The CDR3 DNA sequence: TGTGTCAGCAGCTTAGCGGGCGGGGGGCCGGGCGATCAGCCCCAGCATTTT. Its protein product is CVSSLAGGGPGDQPQHF.

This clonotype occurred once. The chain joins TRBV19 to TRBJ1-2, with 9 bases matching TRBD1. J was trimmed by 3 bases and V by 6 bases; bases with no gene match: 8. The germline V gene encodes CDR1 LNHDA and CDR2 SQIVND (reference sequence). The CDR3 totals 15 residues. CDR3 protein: CASRVPGQGYYGYTF. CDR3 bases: TGTGCCAGTAGGGTCCCGGGACAGGGATACTATGGCTACACCTTC.

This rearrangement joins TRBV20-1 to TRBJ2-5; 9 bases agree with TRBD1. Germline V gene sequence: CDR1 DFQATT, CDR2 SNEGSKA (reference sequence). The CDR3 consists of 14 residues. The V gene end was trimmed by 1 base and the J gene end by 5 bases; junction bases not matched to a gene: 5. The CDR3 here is CSARGQGGGETQYF. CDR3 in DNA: TGCAGTGCTAGAGGACAGGGGGGAGGGGAGACCCAGTACTTC.

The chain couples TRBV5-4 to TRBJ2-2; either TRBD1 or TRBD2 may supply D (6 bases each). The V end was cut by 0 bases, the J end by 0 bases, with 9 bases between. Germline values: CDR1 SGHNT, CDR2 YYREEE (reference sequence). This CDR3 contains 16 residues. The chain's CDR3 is CASSLGGGPNTGELFF. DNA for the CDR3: TGTGCCAGCAGCTTGGGAGGGGGGCCGAACACCGGGGAGCTGTTTTTT.

The CDR3 nucleotides read TGTGCCAGCAGACGATCGGGACTAGCGGGGAGCACAGATACGCAGTATTTT. Its translation is CASRRSGLAGSTDTQYF. The chain combines TRBV6-1 with TRBJ2-3, with TRBD2 matching over 13 bases. The CDR3 spans 17 residues. Trimming cost V 6 bases and J 0 bases; bases outside gene matches: 6. Germline loops: CDR1 MNHNS, CDR2 SASEGT.

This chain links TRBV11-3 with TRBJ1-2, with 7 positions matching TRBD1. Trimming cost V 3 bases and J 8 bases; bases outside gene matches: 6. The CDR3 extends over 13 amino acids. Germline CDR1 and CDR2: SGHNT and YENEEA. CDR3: CASSLGQFSGYTF. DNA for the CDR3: TGTGCCAGCAGCTTGGGACAGTTTAGCGGCTACACCTTC.

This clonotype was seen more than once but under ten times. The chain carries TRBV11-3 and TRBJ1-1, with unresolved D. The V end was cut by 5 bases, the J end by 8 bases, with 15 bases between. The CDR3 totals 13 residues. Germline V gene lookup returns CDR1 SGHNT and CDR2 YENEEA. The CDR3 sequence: CASSPTWEAEAFF. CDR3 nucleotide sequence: TGTGCCAGCAGCCCTACGTGGGAGGCCGAAGCTTTCTTT.

The CDR3 spells CASSLALGFNEQFF. The CDR3 coding sequence is TGTGCCAGCAGCTTAGCGTTGGGGTTTAATGAGCAGTTCTTC. The J gene is TRBJ2-1, the V gene TRBV7-8; no clear D gene. The CDR3 loop spans 14 amino acids. Trimming shortened V by 0 bases and J by 7 bases, and 10 bases separated the two germline ends. Germline V gene lookup returns CDR1 SGHVS and CDR2 FQNEAQ.

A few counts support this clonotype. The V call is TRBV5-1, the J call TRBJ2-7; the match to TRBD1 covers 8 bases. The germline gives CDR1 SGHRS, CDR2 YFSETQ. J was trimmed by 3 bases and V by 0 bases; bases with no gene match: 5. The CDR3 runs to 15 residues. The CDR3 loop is CASSLGTGPFYEQYF. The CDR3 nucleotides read TGCGCCAGCAGCTTGGGGACAGGGCCTTTCTACGAGCAGTACTTC.

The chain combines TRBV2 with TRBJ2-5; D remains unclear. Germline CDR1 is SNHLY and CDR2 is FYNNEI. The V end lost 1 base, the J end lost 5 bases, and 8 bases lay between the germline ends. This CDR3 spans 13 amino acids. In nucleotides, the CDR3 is TGTGCCAGCAGTGAAGGGCTAATGGAGACCCAGTACTTC. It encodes CASSEGLMETQYF. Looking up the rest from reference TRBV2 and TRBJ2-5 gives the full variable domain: EPEVTQTPSHQVTQMGQEVILRCVPISNHLYFYWYRQILGQKVEFLVSFYNNEISEKSEIFDDQFSVERPDGSNFTLKIRSTKLEDSAMYFCASSEGLMETQYFGPGTRLLVL.

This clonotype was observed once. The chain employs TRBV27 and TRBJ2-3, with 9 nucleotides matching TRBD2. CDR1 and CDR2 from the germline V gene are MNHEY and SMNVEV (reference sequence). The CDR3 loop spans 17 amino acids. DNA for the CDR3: TGTGCAGTGAGCTTAACCAGTCCGGGACTAGCTACAGATACGCAGTATTTT. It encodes CAVSLTSPGLATDTQYF.

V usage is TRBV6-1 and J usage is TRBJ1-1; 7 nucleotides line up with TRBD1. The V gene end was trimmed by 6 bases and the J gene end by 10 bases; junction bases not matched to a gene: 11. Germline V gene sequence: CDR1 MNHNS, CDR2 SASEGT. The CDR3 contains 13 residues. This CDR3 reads CASRQGSPEAAFF. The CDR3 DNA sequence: TGTGCCAGCAGACAGGGGAGCCCGGAGGCAGCTTTCTTT.

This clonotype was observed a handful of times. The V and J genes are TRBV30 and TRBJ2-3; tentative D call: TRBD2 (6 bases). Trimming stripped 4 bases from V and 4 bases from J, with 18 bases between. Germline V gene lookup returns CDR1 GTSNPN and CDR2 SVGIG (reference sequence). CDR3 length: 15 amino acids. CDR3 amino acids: CAWTKGLRGSDTQYF. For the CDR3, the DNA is TGTGCCTGGACCAAGGGACTCCGGGGGTCAGATACGCAGTATTTT.

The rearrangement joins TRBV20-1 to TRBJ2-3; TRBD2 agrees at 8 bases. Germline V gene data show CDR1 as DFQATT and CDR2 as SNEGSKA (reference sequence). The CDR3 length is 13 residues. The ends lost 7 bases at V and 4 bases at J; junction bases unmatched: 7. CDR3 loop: CSVRLGRADTQYF. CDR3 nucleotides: TGCAGTGTTCGCCTCGGGAGGGCAGATACGCAGTATTTT.

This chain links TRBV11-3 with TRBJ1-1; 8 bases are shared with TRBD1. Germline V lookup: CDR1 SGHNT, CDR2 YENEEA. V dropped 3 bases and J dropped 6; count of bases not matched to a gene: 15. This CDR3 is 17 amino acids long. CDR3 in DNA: TGTGCCAGCAGCTTTAACGGTCTTCAGGGGGCCACGGCTGAAGCTTTCTTT. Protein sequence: CASSFNGLQGATAEAFF.

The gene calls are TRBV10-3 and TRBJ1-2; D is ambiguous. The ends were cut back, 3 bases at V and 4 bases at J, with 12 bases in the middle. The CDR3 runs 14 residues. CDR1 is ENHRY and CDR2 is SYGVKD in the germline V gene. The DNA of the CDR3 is TGTGCCATCAGTGATGGGGATACCTCCTATGGCTACACCTTC. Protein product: CAISDGDTSYGYTF.

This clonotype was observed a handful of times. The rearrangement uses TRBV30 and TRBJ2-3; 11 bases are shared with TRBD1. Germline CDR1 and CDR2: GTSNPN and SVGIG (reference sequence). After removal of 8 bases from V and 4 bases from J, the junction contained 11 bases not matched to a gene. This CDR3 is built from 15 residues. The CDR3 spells CAGKRTGGFADTQYF. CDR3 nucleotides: TGTGCCGGGAAGCGGACAGGGGGCTTCGCAGATACGCAGTATTTT. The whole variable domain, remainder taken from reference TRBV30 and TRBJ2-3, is SQTIHQWPATLVQPVGSPLSLECTVEGTSNPNLYWYRQAAGRGLQLLFYSVGIGQISSEVPQNLSASRPQDRQFILSSKKLLLSDSGFYLCAGKRTGGFADTQYFGPGTRLTVL.

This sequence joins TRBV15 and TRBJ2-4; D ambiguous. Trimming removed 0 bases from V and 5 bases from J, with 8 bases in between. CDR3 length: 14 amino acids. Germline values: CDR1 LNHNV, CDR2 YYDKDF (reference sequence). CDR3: CATSREYGENIQYF. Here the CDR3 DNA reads TGTGCCACCAGCAGAGAGTATGGGGAAAACATTCAGTACTTC.

The CDR3 spells CSARVREEKGYTF. The CDR3 nucleotides are TGCAGTGCTAGAGTCAGGGAGGAAAAAGGCTACACCTTC. This chain uses TRBV20-1 with TRBJ1-2; possible D gene TRBD1, 5 bases. V was shortened by 1 base and J by 8 bases, with 14 bases between the two germline ends. Germline-derived CDR1 and CDR2 are DFQATT and SNEGSKA (reference sequence). This CDR3 is 13 amino acids long.

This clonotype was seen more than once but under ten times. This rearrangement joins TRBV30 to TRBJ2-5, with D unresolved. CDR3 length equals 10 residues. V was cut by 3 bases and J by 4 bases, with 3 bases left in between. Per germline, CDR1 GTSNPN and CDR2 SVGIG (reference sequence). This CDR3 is CAWSAETQYF. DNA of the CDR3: TGTGCCTGGAGCGCAGAGACCCAGTACTTC.

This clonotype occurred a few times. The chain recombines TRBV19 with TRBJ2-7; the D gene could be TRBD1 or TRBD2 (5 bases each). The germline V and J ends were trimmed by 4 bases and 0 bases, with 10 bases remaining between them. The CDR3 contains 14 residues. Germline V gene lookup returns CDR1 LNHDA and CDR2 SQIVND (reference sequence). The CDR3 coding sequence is TGTGCCAGTAGTACAGGGACCCTCTCCTACGAGCAGTACTTC. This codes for CASSTGTLSYEQYF.

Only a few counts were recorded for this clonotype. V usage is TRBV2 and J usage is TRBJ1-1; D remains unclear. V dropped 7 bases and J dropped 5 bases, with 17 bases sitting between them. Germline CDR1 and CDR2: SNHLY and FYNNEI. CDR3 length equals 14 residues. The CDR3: CASKRDGMGTEAFF. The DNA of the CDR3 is TGTGCCAGCAAACGTGACGGGATGGGGACTGAAGCTTTCTTT.

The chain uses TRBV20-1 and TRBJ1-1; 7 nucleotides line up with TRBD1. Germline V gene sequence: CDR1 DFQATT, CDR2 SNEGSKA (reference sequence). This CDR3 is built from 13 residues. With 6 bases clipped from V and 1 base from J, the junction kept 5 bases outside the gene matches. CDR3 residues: CSAADRANTEAFF. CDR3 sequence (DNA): TGCAGTGCAGCTGACAGGGCGAACACTGAAGCTTTCTTT.

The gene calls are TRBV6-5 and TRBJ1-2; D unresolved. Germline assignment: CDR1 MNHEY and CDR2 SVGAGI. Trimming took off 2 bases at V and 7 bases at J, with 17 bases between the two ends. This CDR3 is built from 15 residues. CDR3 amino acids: CASSYRVRGEGGYTF. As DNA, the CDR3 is TGTGCCAGCAGTTACCGAGTCCGTGGTGAGGGTGGCTACACCTTC.

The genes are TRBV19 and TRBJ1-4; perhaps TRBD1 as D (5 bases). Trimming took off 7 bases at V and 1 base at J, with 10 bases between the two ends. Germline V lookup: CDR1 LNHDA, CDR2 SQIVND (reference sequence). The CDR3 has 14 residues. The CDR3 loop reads CASTGRVTNEKLFF. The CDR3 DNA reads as TGTGCCAGTACAGGGCGGGTAACTAATGAAAAACTGTTTTTT.

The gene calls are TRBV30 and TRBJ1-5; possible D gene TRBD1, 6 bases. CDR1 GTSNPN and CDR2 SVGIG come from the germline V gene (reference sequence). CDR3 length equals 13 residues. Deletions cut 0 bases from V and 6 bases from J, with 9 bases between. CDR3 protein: CAWSVRGRQPQHF. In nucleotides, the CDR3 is TGTGCCTGGAGTGTACGGGGGCGTCAGCCCCAGCATTTT.

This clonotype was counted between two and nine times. The CDR3 is CASSLQGTEAFF. As DNA, the CDR3 is TGTGCCAGCAGTTTACAGGGAACTGAAGCTTTCTTT. The V gene is TRBV6-2 or TRBV6-3, the J gene TRBJ1-1; weak D call: TRBD1 (6 bases). In germline, CDR1 is MNHEY, CDR2 SVGEGT. Trimming pared 4 bases from V and 5 bases from J, leaving 8 bases between. There are 12 residues in the CDR3.

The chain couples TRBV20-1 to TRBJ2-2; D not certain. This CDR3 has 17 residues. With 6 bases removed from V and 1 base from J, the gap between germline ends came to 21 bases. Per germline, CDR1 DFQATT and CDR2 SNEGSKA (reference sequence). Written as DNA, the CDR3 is TGCAGTGCGAAACCCTTGGGTATAGGAGTGAACACCGGGGAGCTGTTTTTT. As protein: CSAKPLGIGVNTGELFF.